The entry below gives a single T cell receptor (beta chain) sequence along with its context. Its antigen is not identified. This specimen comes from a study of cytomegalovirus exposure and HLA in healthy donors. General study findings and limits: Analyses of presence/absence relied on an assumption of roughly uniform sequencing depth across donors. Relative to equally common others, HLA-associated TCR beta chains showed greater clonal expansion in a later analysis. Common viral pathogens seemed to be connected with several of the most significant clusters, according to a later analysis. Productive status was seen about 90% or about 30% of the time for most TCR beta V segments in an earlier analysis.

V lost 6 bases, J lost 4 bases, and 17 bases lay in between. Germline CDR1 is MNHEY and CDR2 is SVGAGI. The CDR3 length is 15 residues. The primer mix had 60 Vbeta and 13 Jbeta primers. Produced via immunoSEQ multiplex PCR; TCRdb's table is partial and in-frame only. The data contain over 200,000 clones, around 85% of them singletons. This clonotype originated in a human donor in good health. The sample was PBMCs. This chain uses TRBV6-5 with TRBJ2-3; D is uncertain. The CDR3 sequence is CASSKALAYADTQYF. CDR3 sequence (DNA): TGTGCCAGCAGCAAAGCCTTAGCCTACGCAGATACGCAGTATTTT.